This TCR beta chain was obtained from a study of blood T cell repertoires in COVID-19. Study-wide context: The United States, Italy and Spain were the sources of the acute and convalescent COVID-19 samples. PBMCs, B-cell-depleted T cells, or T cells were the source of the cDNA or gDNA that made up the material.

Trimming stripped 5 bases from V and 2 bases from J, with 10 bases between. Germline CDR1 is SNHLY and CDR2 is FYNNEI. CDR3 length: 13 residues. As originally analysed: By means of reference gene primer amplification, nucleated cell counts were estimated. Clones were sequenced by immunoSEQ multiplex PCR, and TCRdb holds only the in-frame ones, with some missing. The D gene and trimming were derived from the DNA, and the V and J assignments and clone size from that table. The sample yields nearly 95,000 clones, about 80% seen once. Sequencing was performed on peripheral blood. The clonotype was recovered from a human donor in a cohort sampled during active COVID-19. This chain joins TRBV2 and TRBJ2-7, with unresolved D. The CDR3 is CASSSTLTYEQYF. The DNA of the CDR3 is TGTGCCAGCAGTTCGACACTCACCTACGAGCAGTACTTC. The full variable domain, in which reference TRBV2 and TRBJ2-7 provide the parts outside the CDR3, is EPEVTQTPSHQVTQMGQEVILRCVPISNHLYFYWYRQILGQKVEFLVSFYNNEISEKSEIFDDQFSVERPDGSNFTLKIRSTKLEDSAMYFCASSSTLTYEQYFGPGTRLTVT.